This TCR beta chain was obtained from a study of blood T cell repertoires in COVID-19. The overall study: Material from acute and convalescent COVID-19 was sourced from the United States, Italy and Spain.

Per the study methods: Amplified reference gene primers provided the basis for estimating nucleated cell counts. Produced via immunoSEQ multiplex PCR; TCRdb's table is partial and in-frame only. V, J and clone size were drawn from that table, and D and trimming were deduced from the DNA. This table has around 150,000 clones, roughly 74% appearing once. Between the trimmed V and J ends, which lost 7 bases and 8 bases, there was a span of 20 bases. Per the germline V gene, CDR1 is LGHDT and CDR2 is YNNKEL (reference sequence). This CDR3 is 14 amino acids long. The receptor was isolated from a woman older than 75 with acute or convalescent COVID-19. This sequence joins TRBV3-1 (or the pseudogene TRBV3-2) and TRBJ1-1; possibly TRBD1 for D (5 bases). The specimen was peripheral blood. CDR3: CASISGGTTREAFF. The CDR3 DNA is TGTGCCAGCATTTCCGGGGGGACTACACGCGAAGCTTTCTTT.